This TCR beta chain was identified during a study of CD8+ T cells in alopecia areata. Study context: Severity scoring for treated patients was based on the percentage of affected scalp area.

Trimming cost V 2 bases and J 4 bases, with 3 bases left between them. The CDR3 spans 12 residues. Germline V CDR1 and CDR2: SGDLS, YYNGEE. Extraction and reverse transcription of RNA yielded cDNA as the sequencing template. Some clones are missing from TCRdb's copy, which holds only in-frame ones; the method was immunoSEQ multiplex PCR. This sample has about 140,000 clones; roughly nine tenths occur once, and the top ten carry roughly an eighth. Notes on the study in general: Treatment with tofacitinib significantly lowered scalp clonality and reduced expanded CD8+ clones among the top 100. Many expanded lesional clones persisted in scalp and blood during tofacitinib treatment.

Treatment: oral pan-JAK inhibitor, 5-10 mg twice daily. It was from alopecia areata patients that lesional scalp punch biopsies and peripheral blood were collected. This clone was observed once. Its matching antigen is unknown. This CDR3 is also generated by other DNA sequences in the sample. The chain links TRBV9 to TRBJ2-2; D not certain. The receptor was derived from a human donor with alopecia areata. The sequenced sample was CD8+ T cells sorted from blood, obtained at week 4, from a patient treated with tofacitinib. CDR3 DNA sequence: TGTGCCAGCAGCGTGGGCACCGGGGAGCTGTTTTTT. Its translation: CASSVGTGELFF.